This TCR beta chain was retrieved from a study of blood T cells in healthy people across ages. General observations from the study: Naive CD4+ cells and diversity were both higher in long-lived donors than in aged donors.

Through a sample-barcoded 5' primer and a J-beta primer mix, a second PCR was run for about 6 to 11 cycles. MiXCR, run by TCRdb on the 5' RACE reads, gives a single entry per CDR3 protein. The table shows 780,000 or so distinct CDR3 sequences, with just over 55% occurring only once. As for this clonotype: Its antigen is undetermined.

This CDR3 has 14 residues. The ends were cut back, 0 bases at V and 4 bases at J, with 9 bases in the middle. Germline CDR1 MNHNS, CDR2 SASEGT. The J gene is TRBJ1-2, the V gene TRBV6-1; D is possibly TRBD1 (5 bases). The source of this sequence is a middle-aged man in good health. Sequenced input: blood. CDR3 amino acids: CASSEASGPYGYTF. Written as DNA, the CDR3 is TGTGCCAGCAGTGAAGCGTCAGGGCCCTATGGCTACACCTTC.